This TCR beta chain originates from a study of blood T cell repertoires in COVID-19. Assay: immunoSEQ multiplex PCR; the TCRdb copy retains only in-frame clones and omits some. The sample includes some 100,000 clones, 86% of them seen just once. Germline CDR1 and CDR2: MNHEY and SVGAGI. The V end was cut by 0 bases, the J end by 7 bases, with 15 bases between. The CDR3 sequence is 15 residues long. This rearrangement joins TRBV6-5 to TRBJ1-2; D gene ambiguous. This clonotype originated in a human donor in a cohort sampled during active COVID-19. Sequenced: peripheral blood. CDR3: CASSYSFQEGGGYTF. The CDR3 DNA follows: TGTGCCAGCAGTTACTCTTTCCAAGAGGGAGGTGGCTACACCTTC.